Below, 6 T cell receptor beta chains from the same sample are listed, as sequenced in a study of regulatory and conventional T cells in RAG deficiency. The sorted regulatory T cells were CD4+, CD25-high and CD127-low, with genomic DNA sequenced. Assay: immunoSEQ multiplex PCR; the TCRdb copy retains only in-frame clones and omits some. This table holds tens of thousands of clones, around 90% found once. In addition, the sample was reused for a study of regulatory T cells. As that study records: The PCR used 52 TRBV and 13 TRBJ primers.

Sequenced sample: Tregs sorted from blood. The receptors originated from a human donor in good health.

V is TRBV9 and J is TRBJ2-5; D might be TRBD1 (5 bases). The end of the DNA aligns better with TRBJ2-7, so the J call may be wrong. Per the germline V gene, CDR1 is SGDLS and CDR2 is YYNGEE. The CDR3 is 15 amino acids. As DNA, the CDR3 is TGTGCCAGCAGCGTAGATCAAGGACACCTGTACGAGCAGTACTTC. It yields the protein CASSVDQGHLYEQYF.

The V and J genes are TRBV19 and TRBJ2-7; no reliable D call. This CDR3 is 15 amino acids long. V was cut by 4 bases and J by 0 bases, with 13 bases left in between. Germline assignment: CDR1 LNHDA and CDR2 SQIVND (reference sequence). The CDR3 region has the DNA TGTGCCAGTAGTACCCCGACGTCCAGCTCCTACGAGCAGTACTTC. Translation gives CASSTPTSSSYEQYF. The full variable domain, with the rest looked up from reference TRBV19 and TRBJ2-7, is DGGITQSPKYLFRKEGQNVTLSCEQNLNHDAMYWYRQDPGQGLRLIYYSQIVNDFQKGDIAEGYSVSREKKESFPLTVTSAQKNPTAFYLCASSTPTSSSYEQYFGPGTRLTVT.

V gene TRBV21-1 combines with J gene TRBJ2-4; the tabulated D call, TRBD2, remains unverified against the DNA. TRBV21-1 is recorded as a pseudogene. The CDR3 extends over 15 amino acids. CDR3 DNA sequence: TGTGCCAGCAGCTCATTACTAGGGGCCAAAAACATTCAGTACTTC. It is translated as CASSSLLGAKNIQYF.

This clone has only one observation. CDR3 residues: CASSTPTGTLFSTIYF. CDR3 DNA sequence: TGTGCCAGTAGTACCCCAACCGGGACCCTGTTCAGCACCATATATTTT. The genes are TRBV19 and TRBJ1-3; TRBD1 is a possible D gene (5 bases). The V end lost 4 bases, the J end lost 9 bases, and 22 bases lay between the germline ends. The CDR3 is made up of 16 amino acids. The germline V gene has CDR1 LNHDA and CDR2 SQIVND (reference sequence).

This chain links TRBV5-6 with TRBJ1-5, with D maybe TRBD1 (5 bases). CDR1 SGHDT and CDR2 YYEEEE come from the germline V gene. The CDR3 is 15 amino acids. V lost 4 bases and J lost 0, with 11 bases in between. CDR3 residues: CASSAWGYSNQPQHF. CDR3 in DNA: TGTGCCAGCAGCGCCTGGGGGTATAGCAATCAGCCCCAGCATTTT. The full variable domain, completed using reference TRBV5-6 and TRBJ1-5, is DAGVTQSPTHLIKTRGQQVTLRCSPKSGHDTVSWYQQALGQGPQFIFQYYEEEERQRGNFPDRFSGHQFPNYSSELNVNALLLGDSALYLCASSAWGYSNQPQHFGDGTRLSIL.

Turning to this clone: Compared with germline, one end of the junction differs, possibly owing to a read error. The rearrangement joins TRBV5-1 to TRBJ1-2; the match to TRBD1 covers 7 bases. The CDR3 is 16 amino acids. Germline values: CDR1 SGHRS, CDR2 YFSETQ. CDR3 loop: CAGSWGQPSINYGYTF. The CDR3 nucleotides are TGCGCCGGCAGCTGGGGACAGCCATCGATTAACTATGGCTACACCTTC.